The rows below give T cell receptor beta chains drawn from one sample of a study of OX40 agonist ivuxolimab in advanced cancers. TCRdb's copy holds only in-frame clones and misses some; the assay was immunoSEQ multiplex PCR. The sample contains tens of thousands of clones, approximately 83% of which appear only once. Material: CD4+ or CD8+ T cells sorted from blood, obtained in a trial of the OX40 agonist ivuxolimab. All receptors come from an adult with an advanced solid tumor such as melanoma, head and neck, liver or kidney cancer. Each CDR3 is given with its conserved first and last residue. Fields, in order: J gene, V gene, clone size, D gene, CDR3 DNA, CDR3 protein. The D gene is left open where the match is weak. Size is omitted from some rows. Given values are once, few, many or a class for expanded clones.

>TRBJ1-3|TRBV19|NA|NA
TGTGCCAGTACTTCTGTTCTTGGAAACACCATATATTTT
CASTSVLGNTIYF
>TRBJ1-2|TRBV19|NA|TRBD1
TGTGCCAGTAGAATCGGGGGGCCGCGGACAGGTGGCTACACCTTC
CASRIGGPRTGGYTF
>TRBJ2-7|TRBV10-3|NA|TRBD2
TGTGCCATCAGTGGAGCGGGAGACAGGAACGAGCAGTACTTC
CAISGAGDRNEQYF
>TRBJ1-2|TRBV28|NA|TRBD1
TGTGCCAGCGGACAGGGGGGGAACTATGGCTACACCTTC
CASGQGGNYGYTF
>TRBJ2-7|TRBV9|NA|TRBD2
TGTGCCAGCAGCGTCGATAGCGGGGGTTACGAGCAGTACTTC
CASSVDSGGYEQYF
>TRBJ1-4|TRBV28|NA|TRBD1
TGTGCCAGCAGCGGAACAGGGGGATTGGAAAAACTGTTTTTT
CASSGTGGLEKLFF
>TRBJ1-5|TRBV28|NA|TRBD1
TGTGCCACCCGGGACAGGGGGCCGCTTCAGCCCCAGCATTTT
CATRDRGPLQPQHF
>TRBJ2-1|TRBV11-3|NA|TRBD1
TGTGCCAGCAGCTGGGACAGGGGGTTTAATGAGCAGTTCTTC
CASSWDRGFNEQFF
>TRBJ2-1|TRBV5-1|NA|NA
TGCGCCAGCGGTCTGGGGGATAGGTTCAATGAGCAGTTCTTC
CASGLGDRFNEQFF
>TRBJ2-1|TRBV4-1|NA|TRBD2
TGCGCCAGCAGCCAAAAATTAGCGGGAGCGACGAGCTCCTACAATGAGCAGTTCTTC
CASSQKLAGATSSYNEQFF
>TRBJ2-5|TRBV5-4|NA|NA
TGTGCCAGCAGCTTAGTTAGGGGGGGGGAGACCCAGTACTTC
CASSLVRGGETQYF
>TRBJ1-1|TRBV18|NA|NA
TGTGCCAGCTCACCTCGGGACCGCACTGAAGCTTTCTTT
CASSPRDRTEAFF
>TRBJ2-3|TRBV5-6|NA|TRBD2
TGTGCCAGCAGCTTGCGGCTAGCGGGTGTCGTGGATACGCAGTATTTT
CASSLRLAGVVDTQYF
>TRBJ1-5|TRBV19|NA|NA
TGTGCCAGTAGTACATCCGGAACGAACAATCAGCCCCAGCATTTT
CASSTSGTNNQPQHF
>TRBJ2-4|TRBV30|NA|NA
TGTGCCTGGAGTGGCCGTGGGGATGGTGATAATCACATTCAGTACTTC
CAWSGRGDGDNHIQYF
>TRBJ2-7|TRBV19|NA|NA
TGTGCCAGTAGTGGTAGGGACGGAATAGACTACGAGCAGTACTTC
CASSGRDGIDYEQYF
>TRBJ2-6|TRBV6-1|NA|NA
TGTGCCAGCAGCCTTAACAGGGCCGGGGCCAACGTCCTGACTTTC
CASSLNRAGANVLTF
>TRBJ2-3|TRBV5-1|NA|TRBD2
TGCGCCAGCAGCTTCCCCGGGACTAGCGGAGATACGCAGTATTTT
CASSFPGTSGDTQYF
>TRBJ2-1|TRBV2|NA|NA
TGTGCCAGCAGTAGTACATTAGGCAATGAGCAGTTCTTC
CASSSTLGNEQFF
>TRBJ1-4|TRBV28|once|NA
TGTGCCAGCAGTTTACCCTTGAGAGGGGCAACTAATGAAAAACTGTTTTTT
CASSLPLRGATNEKLFF
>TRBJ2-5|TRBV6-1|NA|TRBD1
TGTGCCAGCAGTCGACAGGGGGTAGAAGAGACCCAGTACTTC
CASSRQGVEETQYF
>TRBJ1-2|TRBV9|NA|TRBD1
TGTGCCAGCAGCGTAGACCCTGGGACAGCTTATGGCTACACCTTC
CASSVDPGTAYGYTF
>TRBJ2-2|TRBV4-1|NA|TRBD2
TGCGCCAGCAGCCCGACTAGCGGGAGGGCCCTCACCGGGGAGCTGTTTTTT
CASSPTSGRALTGELFF
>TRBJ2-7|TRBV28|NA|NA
TGTGCCAGCACTCCTCGGGGCCCCCACCACGGCGAGCAGTACTTC
CASTPRGPHHGEQYF
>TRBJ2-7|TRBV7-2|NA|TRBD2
TGTGCCAGCAGCGCGATAGCGGGGTCCTACGAGCAGTACTTC
CASSAIAGSYEQYF
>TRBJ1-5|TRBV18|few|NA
TGTGCCAGCTCCGCAGGGAATAACCAGCCCCAGCATTTT
CASSAGNNQPQHF
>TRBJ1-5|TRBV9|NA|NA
TGTGCCAGCAGCGTAGGGTTGGGGGGGAGCAGCAATCAGCCCCAGCATTTT
CASSVGLGGSSNQPQHF
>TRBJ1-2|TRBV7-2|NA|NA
TGTGCCAGCAGCTTAGACAGGGCTAACTATGGCTACACCTTC
CASSLDRANYGYTF
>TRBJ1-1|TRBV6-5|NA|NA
TGTGCCAGCAGTTACTCTGGACTTCCTGCGAACACTGAAGCTTTCTTT
CASSYSGLPANTEAFF
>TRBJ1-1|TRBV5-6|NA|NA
TGTGCCAGCAGCTTCCCCAGCGGGGGCGGAGGGACTGAAGCTTTCTTT
CASSFPSGGGGTEAFF
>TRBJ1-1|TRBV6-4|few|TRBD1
TGTGCCAGGACAGGGGGCGAGACTGAAGCTTTCTTT
CARTGGETEAFF
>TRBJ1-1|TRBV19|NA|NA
TGTGCCAGTACCCAAAGGATGAACACTGAAGCTTTCTTT
CASTQRMNTEAFF
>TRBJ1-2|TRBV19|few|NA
TGTGCCAGTAGCTCCTCGAGGGGAGCGGACTATGGCTACACCTTC
CASSSSRGADYGYTF
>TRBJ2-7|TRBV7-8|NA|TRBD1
TGTGCCAGCAGCTCTAACAGGGGCCCTGGGGACGAGCAGTACTTC
CASSSNRGPGDEQYF
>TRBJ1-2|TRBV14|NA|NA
TGTGCCAGCAGCCTCACCTCCAGGGTAGGCGGCTACACCTTC
CASSLTSRVGGYTF
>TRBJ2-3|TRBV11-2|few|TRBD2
TGTGCCAGCAGCTTAGGCGGGAGAACAGATACGCAGTATTTT
CASSLGGRTDTQYF
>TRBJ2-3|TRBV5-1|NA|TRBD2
TGCGCCAGCAGCTCCACTAGCGGGAGGCGTAGAGATACGCAGTATTTT
CASSSTSGRRRDTQYF
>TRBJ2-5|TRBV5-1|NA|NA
TGCGCCAGCAGCTTGGAGGGGTCCCCCCTCGGGACCCAGTACTTC
CASSLEGSPLGTQYF
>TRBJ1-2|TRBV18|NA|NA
TGTGCCAGCTCACTAGGCATCAGGAGGGACTATGGCTACACCTTC
CASSLGIRRDYGYTF
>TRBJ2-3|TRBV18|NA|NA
TGTGCCAGCTCACCGTCGAGCACAGATACGCAGTATTTT
CASSPSSTDTQYF
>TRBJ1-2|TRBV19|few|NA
TGTGCCAGTACGGGAGGGCCGGGGAATAATCCTGGCTACACCTTC
CASTGGPGNNPGYTF
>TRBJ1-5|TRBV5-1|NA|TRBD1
TGCGCCAGCAGCTTCCTCGGACAGGGAAATCAGCCCCAGCATTTT
CASSFLGQGNQPQHF
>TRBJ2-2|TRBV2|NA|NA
TGTGCCAGCAGTGATGGGGGGAGCCCCACCGGGGAGCTGTTTTTT
CASSDGGSPTGELFF